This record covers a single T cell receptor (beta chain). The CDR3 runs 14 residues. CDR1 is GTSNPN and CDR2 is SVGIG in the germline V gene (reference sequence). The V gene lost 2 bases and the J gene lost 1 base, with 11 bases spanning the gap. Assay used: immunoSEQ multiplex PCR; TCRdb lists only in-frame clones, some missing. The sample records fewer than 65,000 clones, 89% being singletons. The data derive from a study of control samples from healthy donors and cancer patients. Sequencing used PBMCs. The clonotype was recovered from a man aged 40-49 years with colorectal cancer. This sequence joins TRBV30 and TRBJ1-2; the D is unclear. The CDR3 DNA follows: TGTGCCTGGAGTCGAGTCGGATATAACTATGGCTACACCTTC. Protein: CAWSRVGYNYGYTF. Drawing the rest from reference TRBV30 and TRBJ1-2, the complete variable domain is SQTIHQWPATLVQPVGSPLSLECTVEGTSNPNLYWYRQAAGRGLQLLFYSVGIGQISSEVPQNLSASRPQDRQFILSSKKLLLSDSGFYLCAWSRVGYNYGYTFGSGTRLTVV.